The T cell receptor (beta chain) described here comes from a study of T cell clonotyping in hematopoietic cell transplantation listed by TCRdb under 2021. In terms of the full investigation: In the study, 135 blood samples were gathered from under 45 consecutive transplant recipients and their related donors. Patients were recruited between late 2015 and January 2017 and followed until September 2020 or death. On the study overall, not on this receptor specifically: Sample size was limited, and cells were not sorted, so CD4 and CD8 repertoire contributions could not be separated. Just a small fraction of recipient repertoires overlapped with donor repertoires, and more than 95% appeared de novo at the given depth. After transplant, TCR diversity in recipients dropped, and pathologically expanded clonotypes increased progressively from day 30 to day 180. Broader TCR repertoire diversity after transplant was predicted by Inverse Simpson Index values from donors and from recipients before transplant.

With the immunoSEQ assay, which is a bias-controlled multiplex PCR relying on V- and J-specific primers, TCR beta CDR3 regions were amplified from genomic DNA. A proprietary barcode and Illumina adapter sequences were added to the CDR3 amplicons in a second PCR step. An Illumina MiSeq instrument was used for sequencing of the CDR3 libraries. Regarding the original processing steps: immunoSEQ Analyzer 3.0 was used for export and quality control, with R Bioconductor and Immunarch used for downstream analyses. Only productive rearrangements in the normalized downsampled data set were used to calculate repertoire metrics. In the normalized cohort, clonotypes with more than 5 templates were defined as pathologically expanded. The Inverse Simpson Index was used to measure repertoire diversity. The non-normalized data set was used for CMV-specificity analyses so that all clonotypes could be captured. TCRdb limited this immuneACCESS table to in-frame rearrangements with V and J called. A share of clones is missing; checked studies link under half to unresolved V genes, and the rest is unexplained. That table furnishes V, J and clone size, whereas the DNA furnished D and trimming. This sample holds fewer than 80,000 clones; 94% were observed only once. The ten top clones hold more than 1.5% of the sample.

The CDR3 has 14 amino acids, counting the end cysteine and phenylalanine. Of the read, only the CDR3 DNA is kept; its 42 bases are in frame from base 1. V lost 6 bases and J lost 5 bases, and the count of bases not matched to a germline gene is 7. According to the germline V gene, CDR1 reads SQVTM and CDR2 reads ANQGSEA. A word on this clone: Its antigen has not been determined. Per-base qualities were not stored, and no clone one base away is much larger.

Related transplant donors provided blood samples for TCR beta sequencing. Nuclei Lysis Solution was used to extract genomic DNA from fresh or cryopreserved unfractionated peripheral blood mononuclear cells. Source material: peripheral blood mononuclear cells. The V gene is TRBV29-1 and the J gene is TRBJ2-1, with 10 middle bases fitting TRBD2. This receptor was obtained from a man in his fifties or sixties in good health. Some clones in this sample may be carry-over from other donors' samples. The CDR3: CSVSGTSVNNEQFF. The DNA sequence reads TGCAGCGTCTCCGGGACTAGCGTCAACAATGAGCAGTTCTTC.